This T cell receptor (beta chain) was sequenced in a study of shared clonotypes between healthy human individuals. The CDR3 is 13 residues long. Germline lookup yields CDR1 SEHNR and CDR2 FQNEAQ (reference sequence). On this clone: The junction does not match germline at one end; this may be a read error.

Unsorted samples relied on tens of millions of PBMCs, which served as the source of genomic DNA. The method was immunoSEQ multiplex PCR; TCRdb's version includes in-frame clones alone and lacks a portion of them. The data hold fewer than 650,000 clones, with less than 80% observed a single time. This clonotype was sampled from a middle-aged woman in good health. Some clones in this sample may be carry-over from other donors' samples. The material sequenced was PBMCs. The chain joins TRBV7-9 to TRBJ2-5; no definite D call. The better agreement between TRBJ2-7 and the DNA end casts doubt on the J call. The CDR3: CASSQVAYYEQYF. The CDR3 nucleotides are TGCGCCAGCAGCCAAGTAGCTTACTACGAGCAGTACTTC.